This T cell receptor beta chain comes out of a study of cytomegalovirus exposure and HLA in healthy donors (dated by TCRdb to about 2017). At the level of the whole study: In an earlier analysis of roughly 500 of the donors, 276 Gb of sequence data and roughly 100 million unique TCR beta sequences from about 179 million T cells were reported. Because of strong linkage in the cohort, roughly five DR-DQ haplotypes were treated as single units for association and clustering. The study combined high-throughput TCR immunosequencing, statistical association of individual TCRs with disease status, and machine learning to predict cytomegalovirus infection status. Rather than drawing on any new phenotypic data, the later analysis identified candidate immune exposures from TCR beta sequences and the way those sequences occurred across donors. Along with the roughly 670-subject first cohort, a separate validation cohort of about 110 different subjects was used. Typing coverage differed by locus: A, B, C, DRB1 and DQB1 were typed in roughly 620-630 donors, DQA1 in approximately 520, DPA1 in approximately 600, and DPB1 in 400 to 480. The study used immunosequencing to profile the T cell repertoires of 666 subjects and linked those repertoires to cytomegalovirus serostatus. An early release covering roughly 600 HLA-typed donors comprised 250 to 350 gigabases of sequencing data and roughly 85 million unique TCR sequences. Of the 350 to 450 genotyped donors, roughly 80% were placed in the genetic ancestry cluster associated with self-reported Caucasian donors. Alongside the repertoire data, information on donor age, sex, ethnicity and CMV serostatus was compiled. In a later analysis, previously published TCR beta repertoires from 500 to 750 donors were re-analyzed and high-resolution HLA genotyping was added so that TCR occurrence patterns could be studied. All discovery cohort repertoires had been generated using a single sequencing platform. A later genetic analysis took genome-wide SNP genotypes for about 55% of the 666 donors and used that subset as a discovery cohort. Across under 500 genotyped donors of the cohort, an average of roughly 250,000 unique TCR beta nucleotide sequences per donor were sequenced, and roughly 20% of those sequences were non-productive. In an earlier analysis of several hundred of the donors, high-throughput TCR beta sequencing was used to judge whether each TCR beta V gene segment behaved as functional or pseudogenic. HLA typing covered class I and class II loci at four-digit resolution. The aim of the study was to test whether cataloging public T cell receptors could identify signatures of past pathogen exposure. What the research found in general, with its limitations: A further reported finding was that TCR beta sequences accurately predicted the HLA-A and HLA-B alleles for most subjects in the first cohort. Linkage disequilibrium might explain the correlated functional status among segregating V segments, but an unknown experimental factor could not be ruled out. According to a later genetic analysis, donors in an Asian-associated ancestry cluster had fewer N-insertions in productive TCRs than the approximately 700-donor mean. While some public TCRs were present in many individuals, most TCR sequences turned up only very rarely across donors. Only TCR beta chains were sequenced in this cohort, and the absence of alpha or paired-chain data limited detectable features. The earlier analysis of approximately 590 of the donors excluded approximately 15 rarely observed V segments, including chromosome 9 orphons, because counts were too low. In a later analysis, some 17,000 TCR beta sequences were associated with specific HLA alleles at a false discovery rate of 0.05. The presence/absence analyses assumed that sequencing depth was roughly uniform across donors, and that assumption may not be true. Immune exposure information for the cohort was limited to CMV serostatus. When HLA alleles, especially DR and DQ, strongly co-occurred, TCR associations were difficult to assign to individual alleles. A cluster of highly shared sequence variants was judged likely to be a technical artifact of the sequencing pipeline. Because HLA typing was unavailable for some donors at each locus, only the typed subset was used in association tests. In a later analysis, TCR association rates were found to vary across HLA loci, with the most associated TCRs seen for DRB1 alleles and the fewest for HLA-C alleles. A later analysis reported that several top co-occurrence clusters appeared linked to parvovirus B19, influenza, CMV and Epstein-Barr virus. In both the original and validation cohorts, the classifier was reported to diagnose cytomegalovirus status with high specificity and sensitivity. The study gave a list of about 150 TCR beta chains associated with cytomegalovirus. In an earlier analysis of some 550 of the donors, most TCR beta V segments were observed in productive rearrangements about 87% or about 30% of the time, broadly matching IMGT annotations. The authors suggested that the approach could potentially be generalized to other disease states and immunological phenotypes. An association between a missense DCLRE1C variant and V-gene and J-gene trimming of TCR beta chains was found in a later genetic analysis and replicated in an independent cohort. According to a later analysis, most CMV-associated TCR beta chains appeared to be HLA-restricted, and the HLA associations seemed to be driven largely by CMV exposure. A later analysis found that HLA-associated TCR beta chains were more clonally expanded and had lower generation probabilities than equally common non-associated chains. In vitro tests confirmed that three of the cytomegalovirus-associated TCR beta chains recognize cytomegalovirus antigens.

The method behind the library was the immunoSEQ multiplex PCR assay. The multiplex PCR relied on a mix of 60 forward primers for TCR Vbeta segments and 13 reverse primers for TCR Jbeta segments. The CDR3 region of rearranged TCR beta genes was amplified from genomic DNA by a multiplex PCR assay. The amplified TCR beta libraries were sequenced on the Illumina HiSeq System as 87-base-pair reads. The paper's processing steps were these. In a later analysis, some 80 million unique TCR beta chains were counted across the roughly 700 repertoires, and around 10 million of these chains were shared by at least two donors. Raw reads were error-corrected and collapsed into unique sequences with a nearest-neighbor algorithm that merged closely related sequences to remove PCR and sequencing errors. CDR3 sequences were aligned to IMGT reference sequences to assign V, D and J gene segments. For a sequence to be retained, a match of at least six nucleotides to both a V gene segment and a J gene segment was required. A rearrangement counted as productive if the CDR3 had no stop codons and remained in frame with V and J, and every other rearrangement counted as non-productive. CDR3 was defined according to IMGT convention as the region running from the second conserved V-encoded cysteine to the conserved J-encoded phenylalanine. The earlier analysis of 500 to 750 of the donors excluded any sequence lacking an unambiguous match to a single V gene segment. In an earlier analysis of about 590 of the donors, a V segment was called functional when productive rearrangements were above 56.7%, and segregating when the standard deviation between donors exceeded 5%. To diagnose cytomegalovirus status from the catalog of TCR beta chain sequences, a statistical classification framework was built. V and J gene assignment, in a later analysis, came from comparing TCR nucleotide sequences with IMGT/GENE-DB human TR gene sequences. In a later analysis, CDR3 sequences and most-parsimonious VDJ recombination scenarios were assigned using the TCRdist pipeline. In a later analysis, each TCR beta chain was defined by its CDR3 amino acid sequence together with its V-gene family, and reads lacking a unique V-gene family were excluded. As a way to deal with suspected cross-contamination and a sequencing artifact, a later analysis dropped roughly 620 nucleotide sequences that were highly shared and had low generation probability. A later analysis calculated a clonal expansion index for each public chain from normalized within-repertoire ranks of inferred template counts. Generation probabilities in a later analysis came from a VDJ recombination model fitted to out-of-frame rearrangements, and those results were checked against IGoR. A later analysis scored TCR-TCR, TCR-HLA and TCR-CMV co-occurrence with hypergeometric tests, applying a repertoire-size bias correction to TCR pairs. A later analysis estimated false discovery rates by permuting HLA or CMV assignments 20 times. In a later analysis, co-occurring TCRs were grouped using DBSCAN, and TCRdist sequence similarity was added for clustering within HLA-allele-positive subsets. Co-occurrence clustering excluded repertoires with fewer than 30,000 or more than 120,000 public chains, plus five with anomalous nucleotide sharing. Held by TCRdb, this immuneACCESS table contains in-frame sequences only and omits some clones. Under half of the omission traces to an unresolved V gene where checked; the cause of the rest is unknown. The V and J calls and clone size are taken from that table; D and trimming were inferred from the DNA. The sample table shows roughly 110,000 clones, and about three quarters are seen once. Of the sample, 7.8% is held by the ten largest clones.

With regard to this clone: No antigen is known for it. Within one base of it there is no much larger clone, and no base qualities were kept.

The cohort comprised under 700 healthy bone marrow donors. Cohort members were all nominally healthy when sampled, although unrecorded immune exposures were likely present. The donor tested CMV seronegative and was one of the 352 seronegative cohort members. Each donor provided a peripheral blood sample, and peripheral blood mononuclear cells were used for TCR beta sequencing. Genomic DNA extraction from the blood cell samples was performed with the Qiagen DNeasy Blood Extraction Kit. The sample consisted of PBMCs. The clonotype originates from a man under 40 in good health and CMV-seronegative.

The bases read TGTGCCTGGACCCCCGGGACTAGCGGTCCGTGGACCCAGTACTTC. This gives the protein CAWTPGTSGPWTQYF. The V and J segments used are TRBV30 and TRBJ2-5; TRBD2 lines up with 11 middle nucleotides. Trimming leaves V shorter by 4 bases and J shorter by 7 bases, with the junction holding 11 bases beyond the gene matches. From the cysteine up to the phenylalanine, the CDR3 has a length of 15 residues. The entry retains the CDR3 DNA only, 45 bases that are in frame from base 1. Sequences GTSNPN (CDR1) and SVGIG (CDR2) are obtained from the germline V gene (reference sequence).